This TCR beta chain was recovered during a study of blood T cell repertoires in COVID-19. The wider study: Acute-phase and convalescent COVID-19 samples originated in the United States, Italy and Spain. PBMCs, B-cell-depleted T cells, or T cells were the source of the cDNA or gDNA that made up the material.

This clone showed up just once. Original processing notes: Amplification from reference gene primers served as the basis for estimated nucleated cell counts. TCRdb keeps only in-frame clones here, not all; method: immunoSEQ multiplex PCR. Clone size and V and J calls were adopted from that table, with D and trimming inferred from the DNA. The table records some 220,000 clones, approximately 84% of them present only once. Trimming pared 5 bases from V and 2 bases from J, leaving 12 bases between. CDR3 size: 14 residues. CDR1 is SEHNR and CDR2 is FQNEAQ in the germline V gene (reference sequence). Input material: peripheral blood. The chain links TRBV7-9 to TRBJ1-1; no clear D. This sequence was found in a woman younger than 45 who had recovered from COVID-19. The CDR3 region is CASSIEGFNTEAFF. The CDR3 DNA sequence: TGTGCCAGCAGCATCGAGGGTTTCAACACTGAAGCTTTCTTT.